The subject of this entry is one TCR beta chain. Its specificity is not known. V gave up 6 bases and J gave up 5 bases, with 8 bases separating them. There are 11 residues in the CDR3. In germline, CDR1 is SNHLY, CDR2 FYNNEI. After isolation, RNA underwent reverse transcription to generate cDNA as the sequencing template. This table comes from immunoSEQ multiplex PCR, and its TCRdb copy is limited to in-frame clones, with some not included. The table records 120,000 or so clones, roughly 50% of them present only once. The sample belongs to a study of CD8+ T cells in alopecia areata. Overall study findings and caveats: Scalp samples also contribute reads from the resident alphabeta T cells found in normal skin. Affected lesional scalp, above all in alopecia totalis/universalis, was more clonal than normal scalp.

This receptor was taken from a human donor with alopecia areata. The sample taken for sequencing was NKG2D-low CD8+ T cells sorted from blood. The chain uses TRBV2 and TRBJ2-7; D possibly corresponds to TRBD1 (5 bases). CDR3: CASSRENEQYF. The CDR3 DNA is TGTGCCAGCAGCAGGGAAAACGAGCAGTACTTC.